A few counts support the clone carrying this T cell receptor beta chain. V was shortened by 4 bases and J by 7 bases, with 8 bases between the two germline ends. The CDR3 is made up of 11 amino acids. Any symptoms of ophthalmopathy came after the first hyperthyroidism diagnosis, from which the blood sample dates. Authors of the study amplified TCR beta CDR3 regions from RNA transcripts. The TCR CDR3 first-round RT-PCR relied on the HTBI primer set. TCRdb fed the multiplex PCR reads into MiXCR, producing one record per CDR3 protein. The sample holds 270,000 or so distinct CDR3 sequences, less than 30% seen once. The sample originates from a study of T cells in Graves' hyperthyroidism and ophthalmopathy.

Material for sequencing was blood. The chain employs TRBV12-3 or TRBV12-4 and TRBJ2-7; D remains unclear. The TCR was taken from a man between 35 and 55 years old with Graves' hyperthyroidism that later progressed to Graves' ophthalmopathy. CDR3: CASSSHREQYF. CDR3 sequence (DNA): TGTGCCAGCAGTTCACATCGGGAGCAGTACTTC.